The rows below give T cell receptor beta chains drawn from one sample of a study of blood T cell repertoires in COVID-19. Clones were sequenced by immunoSEQ multiplex PCR, and TCRdb holds only the in-frame ones, with some missing. The sample lists a few hundred thousand clones, around 86% occurring once. Material: peripheral blood. Receptors were obtained from a woman aged 25 to 45 with active or convalescent COVID-19. The CDR3 runs from the conserved cysteine through the conserved F or W. Fields, in order: clone size, V gene, J gene, D gene, CDR3 DNA, CDR3 protein. The D gene is left open where the match is weak. Only part of the rows carry a size: once, few, many, or a class if the clone is expanded.

>NA|TRBV5-6|TRBJ1-2|NA
TGTGCCAGCAGCGTGACCCAGGGTAGGGGCTACACCTTC
CASSVTQGRGYTF
>NA|TRBV5-1|TRBJ2-3|TRBD2
TGCGCCAGCAGCTTCTCTCGGGGTCTAGCGGGGGCTAGCACAGATACGCAGTATTTT
CASSFSRGLAGASTDTQYF
>NA|TRBV28|TRBJ1-5|NA
TGTGCCAGCGACTATACAGGGAATGTTCAGCCCCAGCATTTT
CASDYTGNVQPQHF
>few|TRBV7-9|TRBJ1-4|NA
TGTGCCAGCAGCTTAGCGCTGGGCAGGTCGGTTGAAAAACTGTTTTTT
CASSLALGRSVEKLFF
>once|TRBV6-4|TRBJ1-2|TRBD1
TGTGCCAGCAGTGATAGAGACAGGGGAGTGTACACCTTC
CASSDRDRGVYTF
>NA|TRBV5-5|TRBJ2-1|TRBD1
TGTGCCAGCAGCTTGACAGGGGCTAGGTACAATGAGCAGTTCTTC
CASSLTGARYNEQFF
>NA|TRBV29-1|TRBJ1-1|TRBD1
TGCAGCGTTCCCGACAGGGTGAACACTGAAGCTTTCTTT
CSVPDRVNTEAFF
>NA|TRBV7-8|TRBJ1-6|NA
TGTGCCAGCAGCTTAGTGGGAGGGGAGAATTCACCCCTCCACTTT
CASSLVGGENSPLHF
>NA|TRBV4-1|TRBJ1-1|NA
TGCGCCAGCAGCCAAGACTCGGGGGGAATGAACACTGAAGCTTTCTTT
CASSQDSGGMNTEAFF
>NA|TRBV28|TRBJ1-1|NA
TGTGCCAGCAGTGTGGGGGCAGGGATGAACACTGAAGCTTTCTTT
CASSVGAGMNTEAFF
>NA|TRBV5-8|TRBJ2-6|NA
TGTGCCAGCAGCTTGGCCCTCTCTGGGGCCAACGTCCTGACTTTC
CASSLALSGANVLTF
>NA|TRBV20-1|TRBJ2-7|NA
TGCAGTGCTTGGGCGGGCGAGCAGTACTTC
CSAWAGEQYF
>NA|TRBV27|TRBJ1-2|NA
TGTGCCAGCAGTCCCAGGGCCCCGCATGGCTACACCTTC
CASSPRAPHGYTF
>NA|TRBV5-1|TRBJ2-2|NA
TGCGCCAGCAGCTTCGAGGGCTACAACACCGGGGAGCTGTTTTTT
CASSFEGYNTGELFF
>NA|TRBV9|TRBJ1-1|NA
TGTGCCAGCGTCGGGTCGAGCACTGAAGCTTTCTTT
CASVGSSTEAFF
>NA|TRBV5-5|TRBJ2-6|TRBD1
TGTGCCAGCAGCTCGACAGGGTTATCTGGGGCCAACGTCCTGACTTTC
CASSSTGLSGANVLTF
>NA|TRBV30|TRBJ1-6|NA
TGTGCCTGGAGTGTTAAGGGGCGCTCCTATAATTCACCCCTCCACTTT
CAWSVKGRSYNSPLHF
>NA|TRBV5-6|TRBJ2-5|NA
TGTGCCAGCAGCTTGGGCAGGGATGGAAGAGAGACCCAGTACTTC
CASSLGRDGRETQYF
>NA|TRBV5-4|TRBJ1-2|NA
TGTGCCAGCCGAGGTACTAACTATGGCTACACCTTC
CASRGTNYGYTF
>NA|TRBV5-8|TRBJ1-5|NA
TGTGCCAGCAGCTTTCAGGGGACCGGGTATCAGCCCCAGCATTTT
CASSFQGTGYQPQHF
>NA|TRBV15|TRBJ2-1|TRBD2
TGTGCCACCAGCAGTTGGGGGAGGGAAAGCAATGAGCAGTTCTTC
CATSSWGRESNEQFF
>NA|TRBV7-2|TRBJ1-5|NA
TGTGCCAGCAGCCTCGGGGTAGGGCGAGAGCGCAATCAGCCCCAGCATTTT
CASSLGVGRERNQPQHF
>NA|TRBV5-4|TRBJ1-2|NA
TGTGCCAGCAGCCCACCGCCGGGTAACTATGGCTACACCTTC
CASSPPPGNYGYTF
>NA|TRBV6-2/TRBV6-3|TRBJ2-6|TRBD1
TGTGCCAGCAGTAGGGGACAGGGTGGCTCTGGGGCCAACGTCCTGACTTTC
CASSRGQGGSGANVLTF
>once|TRBV10-2|TRBJ2-5|TRBD2
TGCGCCAGCAGTGGACGGACTAGCGCGGGGGAGACCCAGTACTTC
CASSGRTSAGETQYF
>NA|TRBV2|TRBJ1-3|NA
TGTGCCAGCAGCATGGAGGCCTCTGGAAACACCATATATTTT
CASSMEASGNTIYF
>NA|TRBV5-6|TRBJ2-7|TRBD2
TGTGCCAGCAGCCTGACTAGCGGGGTCTACGAGCAGTACTTC
CASSLTSGVYEQYF
>NA|TRBV7-2|TRBJ1-2|TRBD1
TGTGCCAGCAGCTTTTACCGGGGGACAGACTATGGCTACACCTTC
CASSFYRGTDYGYTF
>once|TRBV7-8|TRBJ2-1|NA
TGTGCCAGCAGCCCCGAGAGTCCCGGTTTGTTCTTC
CASSPESPGLFF
>NA|TRBV6-5|TRBJ2-3|NA
TGTGCCAGCAGTTACGCCCCGACGAGGGGGGGTACGCAGTATTTT
CASSYAPTRGGTQYF
>NA|TRBV6-2/TRBV6-3|TRBJ2-1|NA
TGTGCCAGCAGTTACGTTCGGGGGGCGAGCTCCTACAATGAGCAGTTCTTC
CASSYVRGASSYNEQFF
>NA|TRBV19|TRBJ1-5|TRBD1
TGTGCCAGTAGGTTCGACAGGGGTCTAAATCAGCCCCAGCATTTT
CASRFDRGLNQPQHF
>NA|TRBV7-2|TRBJ1-1|NA
TGTGCCAGCAGCTTAGTTAGTCCGAGCCCCCTGCGAACTGAAGCTTTCTTT
CASSLVSPSPLRTEAFF
>NA|TRBV29-1|TRBJ2-5|NA
TGCAGCGTTGGAAGTTCTATGCAGTACTTC
CSVGSSMQYF
>many|TRBV6-5|TRBJ1-2|TRBD1
TGTGCCAGCAGTTACTCGATAACAGGGGGTAACTATGGCTACACCTTC
CASSYSITGGNYGYTF
>NA|TRBV2|TRBJ1-5|TRBD1
TGTGCCAGCAGTGCGGACAGGGGATTCAATCAGCCCCAGCATTTT
CASSADRGFNQPQHF
>few|TRBV29-1|TRBJ1-1|TRBD1
TGCAGCGCTTGGGACAGACACAACACTGAAGCTTTCTTT
CSAWDRHNTEAFF
>NA|TRBV3-1/TRBV3-2|TRBJ1-5|NA
TGTGCCAGCAGCCAAGGTAGGGCAACAGGGATGAGTCAGCCCCAGCATTTT
CASSQGRATGMSQPQHF
>NA|TRBV11-2|TRBJ1-1|NA
TGTGCCAGCAGCTTAGGGGCAGCTTCAAACACTGAAGCTTTCTTT
CASSLGAASNTEAFF
>few|TRBV5-8|TRBJ2-1|NA
TGTGCCAGCAGTCTAGCGTTGTCCTACAATGAGCAGTTCTTC
CASSLALSYNEQFF
>NA|TRBV10-3|TRBJ2-1|TRBD2
TGTGCCATAAAGTCGCCGAGCGGGGATGAGCAGTTCTTC
CAIKSPSGDEQFF
>NA|TRBV25-1|TRBJ2-7|NA
TGTGCCAGCAGTAGGACTCGGGACGAGCAGTACTTC
CASSRTRDEQYF
>few|TRBV5-4|TRBJ1-1|NA
TGTGCCAGCAGCTTGGACGGGAGGAACACTGAAGCTTTCTTT
CASSLDGRNTEAFF
>many|TRBV30|TRBJ1-3|NA
TGTGCCTGGACCTCTTCGCACATAAACACCATATATTTT
CAWTSSHINTIYF
>NA|TRBV4-1|TRBJ1-6|NA
TGCGCCAGCCGTCCGGGGGCCTATAATTCACCCCTCCACTTT
CASRPGAYNSPLHF
>NA|TRBV27|TRBJ2-5|TRBD2
TGTGCCAGCAGTTTATTCACTAGCGCTGTAAAAGAGACCCAGTACTTC
CASSLFTSAVKETQYF
>NA|TRBV7-9|TRBJ1-1|NA
TGTGCCAGCAGCTTAGAGGGCACAGGGGCTTTCTTT
CASSLEGTGAFF
>NA|TRBV9|TRBJ2-7|NA
TGTGCCAGCAGCCCTACGGACAGTACCTACGAGCAGTACTTC
CASSPTDSTYEQYF
>NA|TRBV19|TRBJ2-5|TRBD1
TGTGCCAGTAGTCGGGACAGGGCGACGGAGACCCAGTACTTC
CASSRDRATETQYF
>NA|TRBV10-2|TRBJ2-5|TRBD2
TGCGCCAGCAAGTCAGAAGGACGGGGGGGCAGGCAAGAGACCCAGTACTTC
CASKSEGRGGRQETQYF
>NA|TRBV29-1|TRBJ2-1|TRBD1
TGCAGCGTGTTCGGGACAGGGTTCTACAATGAGCAGTTCTTC
CSVFGTGFYNEQFF
>NA|TRBV30|TRBJ2-5|TRBD2
TGTGCCTGGGCTAGCGGGATGGTACAAGAGACCCAGTACTTC
CAWASGMVQETQYF
>NA|TRBV27|TRBJ1-5|NA
TGTGCCAGCAGTTCCTACAGGGCCGCGCAGCCCCAGCATTTT
CASSSYRAAQPQHF
>NA|TRBV6-5|TRBJ1-4|TRBD1
TGTGCCAGCAGTCCCGGGACAGGGGGAAAACTGTTTTTT
CASSPGTGGKLFF
>NA|TRBV29-1|TRBJ2-1|TRBD1
TGCAGCGTTGTCCGGGACAGGTTGAATTACAATGAGCAGTTCTTC
CSVVRDRLNYNEQFF
>NA|TRBV9|TRBJ2-1|TRBD2
TGTGCCAGCAGCGGGTATAGCGGGGGGGCAAAGAATGAGCAGTTCTTC
CASSGYSGGAKNEQFF
>NA|TRBV27|TRBJ1-5|TRBD1
TGTGCCAGCAGTTCCGGGACAGGGGGCTATCAGCCCCAGCATTTT
CASSSGTGGYQPQHF
>few|TRBV7-3|TRBJ1-2|NA
TGTGCCAGCAGTTCCAGGGAGGGCTATGGCTACACCTTC
CASSSREGYGYTF